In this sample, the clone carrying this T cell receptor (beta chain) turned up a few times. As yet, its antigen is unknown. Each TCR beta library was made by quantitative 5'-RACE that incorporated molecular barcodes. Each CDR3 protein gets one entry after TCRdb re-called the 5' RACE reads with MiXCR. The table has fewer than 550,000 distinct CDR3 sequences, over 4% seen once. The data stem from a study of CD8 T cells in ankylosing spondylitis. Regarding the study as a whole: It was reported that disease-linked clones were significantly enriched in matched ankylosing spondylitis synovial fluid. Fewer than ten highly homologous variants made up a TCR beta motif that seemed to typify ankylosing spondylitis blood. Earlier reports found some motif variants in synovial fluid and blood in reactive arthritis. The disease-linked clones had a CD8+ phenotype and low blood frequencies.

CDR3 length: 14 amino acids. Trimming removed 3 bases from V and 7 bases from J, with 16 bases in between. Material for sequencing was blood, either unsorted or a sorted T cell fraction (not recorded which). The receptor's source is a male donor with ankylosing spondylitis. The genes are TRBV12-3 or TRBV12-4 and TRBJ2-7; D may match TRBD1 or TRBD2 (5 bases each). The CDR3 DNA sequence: TGTGCCAGCAGTTTGCGTCGGGACGTGTGGGAGCAGTACTTC. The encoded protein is CASSLRRDVWEQYF.